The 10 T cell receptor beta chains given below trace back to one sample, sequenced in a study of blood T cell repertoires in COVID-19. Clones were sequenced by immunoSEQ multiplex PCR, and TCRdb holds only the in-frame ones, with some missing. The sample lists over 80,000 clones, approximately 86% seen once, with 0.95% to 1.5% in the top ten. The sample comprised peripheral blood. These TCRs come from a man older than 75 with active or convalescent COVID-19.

The CDR3 DNA reads as TGTGCCAGCAGCCGCACTCCAGGGGTGGTAGGGACTGAAGCTTTCTTT. It specifies CASSRTPGVVGTEAFF. V gene TRBV7-2 combines with J gene TRBJ1-1, with D perhaps matching TRBD1 (6 bases). CDR1 is SGHTA, CDR2 FQGNSA, per germline. There are 16 residues in the CDR3. The ends were cut back, 5 bases at V and 5 bases at J, with 21 bases in the middle.

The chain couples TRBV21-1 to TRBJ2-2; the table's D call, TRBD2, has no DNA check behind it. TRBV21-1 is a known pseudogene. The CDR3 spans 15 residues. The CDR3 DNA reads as TGTGCCAGCAGCCCTCTAGTGTTTCCCGCCGGGGAGCTGTTTTTT. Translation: CASSPLVFPAGELFF.

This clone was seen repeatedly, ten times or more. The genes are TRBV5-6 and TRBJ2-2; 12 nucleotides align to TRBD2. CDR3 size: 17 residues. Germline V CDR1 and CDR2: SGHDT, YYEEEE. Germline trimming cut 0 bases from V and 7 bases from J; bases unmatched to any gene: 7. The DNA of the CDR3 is TGTGCCAGCAGCTTGGGACTAGCGGGAGATGGGATCGGGGAGCTGTTTTTT. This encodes CASSLGLAGDGIGELFF.

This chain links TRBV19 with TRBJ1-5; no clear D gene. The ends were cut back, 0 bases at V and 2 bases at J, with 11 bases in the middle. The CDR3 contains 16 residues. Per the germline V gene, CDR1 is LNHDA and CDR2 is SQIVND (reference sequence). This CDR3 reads CASSIERGQRNQPQHF. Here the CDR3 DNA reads TGTGCCAGTAGTATAGAAAGAGGTCAGCGCAATCAGCCCCAGCATTTT.

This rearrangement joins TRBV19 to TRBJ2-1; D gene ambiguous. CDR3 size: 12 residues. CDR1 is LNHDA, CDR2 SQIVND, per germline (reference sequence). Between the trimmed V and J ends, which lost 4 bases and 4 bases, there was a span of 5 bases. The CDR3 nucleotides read TGTGCCAGTAGTACAACTTACAATGAGCAGTTCTTC. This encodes CASSTTYNEQFF.

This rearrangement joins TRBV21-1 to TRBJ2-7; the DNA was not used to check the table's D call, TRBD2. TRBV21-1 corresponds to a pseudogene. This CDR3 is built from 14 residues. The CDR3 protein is CASSKEAGPGEQYF. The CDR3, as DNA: TGTGCCAGCAGCAAAGAGGCGGGTCCTGGCGAGCAGTACTTC.

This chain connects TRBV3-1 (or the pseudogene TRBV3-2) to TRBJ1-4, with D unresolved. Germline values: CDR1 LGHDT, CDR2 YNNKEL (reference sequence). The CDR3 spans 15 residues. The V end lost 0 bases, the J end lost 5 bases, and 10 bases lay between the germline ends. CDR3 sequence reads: CASSQDLLGNEKLFF. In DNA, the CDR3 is TGTGCCAGCAGCCAAGATTTGCTAGGCAATGAAAAACTGTTTTTT.

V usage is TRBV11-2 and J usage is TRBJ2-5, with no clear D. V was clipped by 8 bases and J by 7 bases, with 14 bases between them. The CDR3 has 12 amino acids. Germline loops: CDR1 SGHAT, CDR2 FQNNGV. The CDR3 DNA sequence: TGTGCCAGCGGTTCGGGTTTGGGGACCCAGTACTTC. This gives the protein CASGSGLGTQYF.

For the CDR3, the DNA is TGTGCCAGCAGCCGAGCTAGCGGGAGTGTTAATGAGCAGTTCTTC. Protein sequence: CASSRASGSVNEQFF. The chain has TRBV11-3 and TRBJ2-1; the match to TRBD2 covers 10 bases. The CDR3 consists of 15 residues. The germline V gene has CDR1 SGHNT and CDR2 YENEEA. V lost 5 bases to trimming and J lost 7 bases; unmatched junction nucleotides: 8.

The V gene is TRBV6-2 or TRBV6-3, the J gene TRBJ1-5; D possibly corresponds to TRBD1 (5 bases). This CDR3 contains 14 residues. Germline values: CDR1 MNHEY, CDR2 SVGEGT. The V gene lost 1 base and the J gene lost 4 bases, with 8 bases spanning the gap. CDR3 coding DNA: TGTGCCAGCAGTTACTTGGCAGGGAATCAGCCCCAGCATTTT. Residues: CASSYLAGNQPQHF.